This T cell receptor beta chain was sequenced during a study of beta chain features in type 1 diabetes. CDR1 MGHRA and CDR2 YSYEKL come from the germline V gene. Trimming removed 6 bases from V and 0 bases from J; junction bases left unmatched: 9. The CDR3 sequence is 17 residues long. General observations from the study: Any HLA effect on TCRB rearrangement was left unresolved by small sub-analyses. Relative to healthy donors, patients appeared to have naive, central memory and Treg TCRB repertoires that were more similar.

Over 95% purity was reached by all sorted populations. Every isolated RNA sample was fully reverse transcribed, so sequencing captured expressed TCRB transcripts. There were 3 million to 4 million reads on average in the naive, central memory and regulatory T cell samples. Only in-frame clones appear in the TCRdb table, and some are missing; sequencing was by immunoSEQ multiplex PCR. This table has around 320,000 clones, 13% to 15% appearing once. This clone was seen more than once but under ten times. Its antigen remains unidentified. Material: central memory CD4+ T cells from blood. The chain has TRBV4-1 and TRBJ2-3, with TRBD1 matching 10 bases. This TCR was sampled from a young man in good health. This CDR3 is CASSETGTGASTDTQYF. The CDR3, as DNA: TGCGCCAGCAGTGAAACCGGGACAGGGGCTAGCACAGATACGCAGTATTTT.